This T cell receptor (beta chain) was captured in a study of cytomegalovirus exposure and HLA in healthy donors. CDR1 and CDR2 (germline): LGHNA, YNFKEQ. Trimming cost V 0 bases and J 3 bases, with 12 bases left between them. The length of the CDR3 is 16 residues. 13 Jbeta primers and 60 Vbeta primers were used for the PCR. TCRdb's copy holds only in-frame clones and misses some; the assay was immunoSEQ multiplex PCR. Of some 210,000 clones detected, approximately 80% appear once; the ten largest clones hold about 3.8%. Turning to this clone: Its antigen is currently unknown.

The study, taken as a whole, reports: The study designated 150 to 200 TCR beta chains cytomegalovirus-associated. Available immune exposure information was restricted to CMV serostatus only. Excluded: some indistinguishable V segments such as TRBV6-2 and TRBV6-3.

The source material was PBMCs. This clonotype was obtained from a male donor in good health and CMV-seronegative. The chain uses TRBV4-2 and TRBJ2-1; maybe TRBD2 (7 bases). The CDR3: CASSQDSGGFYNEQFF. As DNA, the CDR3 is TGTGCCAGCAGCCAAGACTCGGGGGGCTTCTACAATGAGCAGTTCTTC.